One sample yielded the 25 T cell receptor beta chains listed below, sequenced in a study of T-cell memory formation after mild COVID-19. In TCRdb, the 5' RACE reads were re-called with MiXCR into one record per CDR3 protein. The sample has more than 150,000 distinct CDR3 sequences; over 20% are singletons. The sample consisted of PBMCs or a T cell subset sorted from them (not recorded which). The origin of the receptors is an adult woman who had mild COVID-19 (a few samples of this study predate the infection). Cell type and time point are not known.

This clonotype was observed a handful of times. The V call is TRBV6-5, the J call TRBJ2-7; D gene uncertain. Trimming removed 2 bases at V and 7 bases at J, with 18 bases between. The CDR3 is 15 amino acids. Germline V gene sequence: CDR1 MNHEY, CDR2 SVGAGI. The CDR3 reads CASSYNGFRSAEQYF. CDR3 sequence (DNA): TGTGCCAGCAGTTACAATGGGTTCAGGTCTGCGGAGCAGTACTTC.

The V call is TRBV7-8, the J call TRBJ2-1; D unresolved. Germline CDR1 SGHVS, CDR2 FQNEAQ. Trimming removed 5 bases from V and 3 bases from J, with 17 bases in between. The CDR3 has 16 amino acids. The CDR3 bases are TGTGCCAGCAGCCTCACCCCCCATGATCACTACAATGAGCAGTTCTTC. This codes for CASSLTPHDHYNEQFF.

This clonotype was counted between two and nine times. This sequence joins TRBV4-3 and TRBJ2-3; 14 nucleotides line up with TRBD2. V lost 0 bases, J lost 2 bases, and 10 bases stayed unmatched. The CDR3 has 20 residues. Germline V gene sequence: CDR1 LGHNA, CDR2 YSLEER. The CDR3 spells CASSQEEGLAGVETTDTQYF. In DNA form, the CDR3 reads TGCGCCAGCAGCCAAGAAGAGGGACTAGCGGGAGTGGAGACCACAGATACGCAGTATTTT.

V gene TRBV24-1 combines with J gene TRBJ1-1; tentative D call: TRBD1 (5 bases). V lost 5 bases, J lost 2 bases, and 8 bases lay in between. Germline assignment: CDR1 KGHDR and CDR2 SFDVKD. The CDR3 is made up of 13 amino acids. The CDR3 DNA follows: TGTGCCACCAGTGGTAGGGGCAACACTGAAGCTTTCTTT. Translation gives CATSGRGNTEAFF.

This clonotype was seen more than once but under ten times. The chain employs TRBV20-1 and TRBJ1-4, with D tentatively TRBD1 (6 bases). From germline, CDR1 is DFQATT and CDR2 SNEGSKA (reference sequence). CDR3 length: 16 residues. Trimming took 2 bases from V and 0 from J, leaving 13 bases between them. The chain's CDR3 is CSARSRNRATNEKLFF. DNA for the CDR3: TGCAGTGCTAGATCACGAAACAGGGCAACTAATGAAAAACTGTTTTTT.

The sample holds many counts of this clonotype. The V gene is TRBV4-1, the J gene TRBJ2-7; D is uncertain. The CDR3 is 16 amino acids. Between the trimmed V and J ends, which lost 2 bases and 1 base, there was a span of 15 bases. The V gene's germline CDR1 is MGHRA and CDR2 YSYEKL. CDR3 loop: CASSQTLDGRSYEQYF. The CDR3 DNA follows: TGCGCCAGCAGCCAAACTCTGGACGGACGATCCTACGAGCAGTACTTC.

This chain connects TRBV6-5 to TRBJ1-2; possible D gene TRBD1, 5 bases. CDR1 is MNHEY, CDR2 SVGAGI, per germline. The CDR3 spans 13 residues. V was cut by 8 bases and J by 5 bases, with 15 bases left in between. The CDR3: CASASGAYYGYTF. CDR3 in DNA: TGTGCCAGCGCCTCCGGGGCTTATTATGGCTACACCTTC.

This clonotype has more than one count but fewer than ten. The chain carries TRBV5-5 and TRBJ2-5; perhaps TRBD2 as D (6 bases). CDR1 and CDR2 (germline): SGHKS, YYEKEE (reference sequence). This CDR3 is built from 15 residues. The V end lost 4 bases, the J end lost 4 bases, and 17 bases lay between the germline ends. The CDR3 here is CASSPGGVRLETQYF. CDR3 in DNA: TGTGCCAGCAGCCCCGGCGGGGTGCGCCTAGAGACCCAGTACTTC.

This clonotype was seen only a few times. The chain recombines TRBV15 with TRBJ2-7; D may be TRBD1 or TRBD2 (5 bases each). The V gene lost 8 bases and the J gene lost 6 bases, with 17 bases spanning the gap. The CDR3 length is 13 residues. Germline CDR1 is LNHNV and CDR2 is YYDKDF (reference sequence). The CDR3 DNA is TGTGCCACCGGTCGCAGGGAGCTCCTCGAGCAGTACTTC. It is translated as CATGRRELLEQYF. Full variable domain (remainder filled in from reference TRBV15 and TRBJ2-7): DAMVIQNPRYQVTQFGKPVTLSCSQTLNHNVMYWYQQKSSQAPKLLFHYYDKDFNNEADTPDNFQSRRPNTSFCFLDIRSPGLGDTAMYLCATGRRELLEQYFGPGTRLTVT.

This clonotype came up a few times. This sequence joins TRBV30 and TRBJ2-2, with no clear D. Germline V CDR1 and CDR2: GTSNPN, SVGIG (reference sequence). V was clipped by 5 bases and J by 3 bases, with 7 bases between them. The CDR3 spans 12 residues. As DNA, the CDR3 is TGTGCCTGGGGGCAAGACACCGGGGAGCTGTTTTTT. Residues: CAWGQDTGELFF.

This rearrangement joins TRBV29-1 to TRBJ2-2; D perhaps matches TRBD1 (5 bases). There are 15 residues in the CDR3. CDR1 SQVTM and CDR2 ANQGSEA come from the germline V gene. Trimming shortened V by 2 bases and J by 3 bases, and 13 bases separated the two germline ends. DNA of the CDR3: TGCAGCGTTGAACGCAGGGATCAGGACACCGGGGAGCTGTTTTTT. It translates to CSVERRDQDTGELFF.

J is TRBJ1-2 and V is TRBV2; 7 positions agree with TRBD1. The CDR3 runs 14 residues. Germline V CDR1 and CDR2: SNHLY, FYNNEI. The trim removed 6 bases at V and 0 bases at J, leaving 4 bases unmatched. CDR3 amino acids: CASSSTGSNYGYTF. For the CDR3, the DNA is TGTGCCAGCAGCTCGACAGGGTCTAACTATGGCTACACCTTC.

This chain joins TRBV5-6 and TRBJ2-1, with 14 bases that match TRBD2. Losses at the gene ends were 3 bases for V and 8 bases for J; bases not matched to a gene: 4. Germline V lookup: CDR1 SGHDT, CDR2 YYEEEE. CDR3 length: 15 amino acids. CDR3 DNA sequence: TGTGCCAGCAGCTCGGGACTAGCGGGAGTGTATGAGCAGTTCTTC. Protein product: CASSSGLAGVYEQFF.

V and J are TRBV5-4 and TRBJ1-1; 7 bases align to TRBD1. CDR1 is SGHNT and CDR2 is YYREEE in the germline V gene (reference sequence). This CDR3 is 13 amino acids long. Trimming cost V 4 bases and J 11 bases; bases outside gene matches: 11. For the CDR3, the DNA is TGTGCCAGCAGCCCCGACAGGGCGAGTGATGCTTTCTTT. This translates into CASSPDRASDAFF.

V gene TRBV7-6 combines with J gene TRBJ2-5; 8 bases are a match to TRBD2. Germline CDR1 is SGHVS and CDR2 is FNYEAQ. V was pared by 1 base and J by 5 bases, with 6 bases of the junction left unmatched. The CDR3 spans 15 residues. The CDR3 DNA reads TGTGCCAGCAGCTTAGGCCGGGGGGGGCTCGAGACCCAGTACTTC. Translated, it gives CASSLGRGGLETQYF. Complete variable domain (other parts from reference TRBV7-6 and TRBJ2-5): GAGVSQSPRYKVTKRGQDVALRCDPISGHVSLYWYRQALGQGPEFLTYFNYEAQQDKSGLPNDRFSAERPEGSISTLTIQRTEQRDSAMYRCASSLGRGGLETQYFGPGTRLLVL.

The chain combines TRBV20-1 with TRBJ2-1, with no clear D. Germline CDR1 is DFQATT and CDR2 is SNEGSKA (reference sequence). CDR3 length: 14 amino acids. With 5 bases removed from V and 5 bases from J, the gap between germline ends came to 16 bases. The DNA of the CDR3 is TGCAGTGCTCCCGGGCCCCCCAACAACAATGAGCAGTTCTTC. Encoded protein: CSAPGPPNNNEQFF.

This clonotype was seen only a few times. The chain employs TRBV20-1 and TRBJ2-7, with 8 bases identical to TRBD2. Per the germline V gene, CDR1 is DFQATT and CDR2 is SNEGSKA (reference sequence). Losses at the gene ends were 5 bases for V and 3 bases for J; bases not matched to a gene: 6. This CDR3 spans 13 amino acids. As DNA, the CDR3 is TGCAGTGCTCGTAGCGGGGATCACTACGAGCAGTACTTC. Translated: CSARSGDHYEQYF.

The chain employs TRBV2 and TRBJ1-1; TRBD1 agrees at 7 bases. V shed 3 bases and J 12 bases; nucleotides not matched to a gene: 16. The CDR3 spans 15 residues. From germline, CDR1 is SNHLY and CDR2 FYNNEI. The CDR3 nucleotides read TGTGCCAGCAGTGACACCGGACAGGCCGTCGGTTGGACTTTCTTT. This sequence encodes CASSDTGQAVGWTFF.

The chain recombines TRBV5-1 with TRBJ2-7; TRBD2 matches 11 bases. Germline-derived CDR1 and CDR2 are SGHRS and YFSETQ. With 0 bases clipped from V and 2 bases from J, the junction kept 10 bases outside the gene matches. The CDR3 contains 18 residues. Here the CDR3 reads CASSLEASGGLLPYEQYF. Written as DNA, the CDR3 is TGCGCCAGCAGCTTGGAGGCTAGCGGGGGGCTCCTCCCCTACGAGCAGTACTTC.

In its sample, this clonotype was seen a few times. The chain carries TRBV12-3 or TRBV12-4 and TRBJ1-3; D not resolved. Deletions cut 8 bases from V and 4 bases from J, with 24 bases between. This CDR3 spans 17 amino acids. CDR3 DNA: TGTGCCAGCCGACCCATGCTAGGGCCCGACGGCGGAAACACCATATATTTT. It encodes CASRPMLGPDGGNTIYF.

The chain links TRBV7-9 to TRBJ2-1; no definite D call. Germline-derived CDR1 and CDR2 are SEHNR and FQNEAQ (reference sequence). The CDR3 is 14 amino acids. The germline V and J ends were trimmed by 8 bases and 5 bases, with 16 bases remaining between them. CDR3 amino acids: CASGRSSYDNEQFF. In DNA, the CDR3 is TGTGCCAGCGGGCGGAGTAGTTATGACAATGAGCAGTTCTTC. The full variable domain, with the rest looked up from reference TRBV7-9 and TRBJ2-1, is DTGVSQNPRHKITKRGQNVTFRCDPISEHNRLYWYRQTLGQGPEFLTYFQNEAQLEKSRLLSDRFSAERPKGSFSTLEIQRTEQGDSAMYLCASGRSSYDNEQFFGPGTRLTVL.

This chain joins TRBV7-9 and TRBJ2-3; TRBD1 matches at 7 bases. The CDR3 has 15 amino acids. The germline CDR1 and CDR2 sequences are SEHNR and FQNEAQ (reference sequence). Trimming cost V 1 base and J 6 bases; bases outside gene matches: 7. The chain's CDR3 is CASSLGGTVSDTQYF. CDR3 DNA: TGTGCCAGCAGCTTAGGGGGGACAGTTTCGGATACGCAGTATTTT.

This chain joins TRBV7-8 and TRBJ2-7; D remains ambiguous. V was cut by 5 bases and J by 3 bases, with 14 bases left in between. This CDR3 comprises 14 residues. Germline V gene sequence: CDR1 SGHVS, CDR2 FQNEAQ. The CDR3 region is CASSRRYPGYEQYF. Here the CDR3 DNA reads TGTGCCAGCAGCCGCCGGTATCCAGGCTACGAGCAGTACTTC. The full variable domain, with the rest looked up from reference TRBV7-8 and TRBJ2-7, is GAGVSQSPRYKVAKRGQDVALRCDPISGHVSLFWYQQALGQGPEFLTYFQNEAQLDKSGLPSDRFFAERPEGSVSTLKIQRTQQEDSAVYLCASSRRYPGYEQYFGPGTRLTVT.

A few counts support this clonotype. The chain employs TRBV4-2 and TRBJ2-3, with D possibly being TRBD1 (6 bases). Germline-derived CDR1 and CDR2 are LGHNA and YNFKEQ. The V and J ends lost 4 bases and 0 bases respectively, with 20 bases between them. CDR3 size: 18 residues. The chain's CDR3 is CASSRVFLDSSSTDTQYF. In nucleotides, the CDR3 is TGTGCCAGCAGCCGGGTTTTTTTGGACAGCTCTAGCACAGATACGCAGTATTTT.

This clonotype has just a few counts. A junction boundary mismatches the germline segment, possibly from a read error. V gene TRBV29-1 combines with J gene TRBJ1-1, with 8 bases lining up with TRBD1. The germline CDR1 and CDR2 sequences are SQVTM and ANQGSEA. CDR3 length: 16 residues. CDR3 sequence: CSVEGRDRNLKTEAFF. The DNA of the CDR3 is TGCAGCGTTGAAGGCCGGGACAGGAACCTGAAAACTGAAGCTTTCTTT.